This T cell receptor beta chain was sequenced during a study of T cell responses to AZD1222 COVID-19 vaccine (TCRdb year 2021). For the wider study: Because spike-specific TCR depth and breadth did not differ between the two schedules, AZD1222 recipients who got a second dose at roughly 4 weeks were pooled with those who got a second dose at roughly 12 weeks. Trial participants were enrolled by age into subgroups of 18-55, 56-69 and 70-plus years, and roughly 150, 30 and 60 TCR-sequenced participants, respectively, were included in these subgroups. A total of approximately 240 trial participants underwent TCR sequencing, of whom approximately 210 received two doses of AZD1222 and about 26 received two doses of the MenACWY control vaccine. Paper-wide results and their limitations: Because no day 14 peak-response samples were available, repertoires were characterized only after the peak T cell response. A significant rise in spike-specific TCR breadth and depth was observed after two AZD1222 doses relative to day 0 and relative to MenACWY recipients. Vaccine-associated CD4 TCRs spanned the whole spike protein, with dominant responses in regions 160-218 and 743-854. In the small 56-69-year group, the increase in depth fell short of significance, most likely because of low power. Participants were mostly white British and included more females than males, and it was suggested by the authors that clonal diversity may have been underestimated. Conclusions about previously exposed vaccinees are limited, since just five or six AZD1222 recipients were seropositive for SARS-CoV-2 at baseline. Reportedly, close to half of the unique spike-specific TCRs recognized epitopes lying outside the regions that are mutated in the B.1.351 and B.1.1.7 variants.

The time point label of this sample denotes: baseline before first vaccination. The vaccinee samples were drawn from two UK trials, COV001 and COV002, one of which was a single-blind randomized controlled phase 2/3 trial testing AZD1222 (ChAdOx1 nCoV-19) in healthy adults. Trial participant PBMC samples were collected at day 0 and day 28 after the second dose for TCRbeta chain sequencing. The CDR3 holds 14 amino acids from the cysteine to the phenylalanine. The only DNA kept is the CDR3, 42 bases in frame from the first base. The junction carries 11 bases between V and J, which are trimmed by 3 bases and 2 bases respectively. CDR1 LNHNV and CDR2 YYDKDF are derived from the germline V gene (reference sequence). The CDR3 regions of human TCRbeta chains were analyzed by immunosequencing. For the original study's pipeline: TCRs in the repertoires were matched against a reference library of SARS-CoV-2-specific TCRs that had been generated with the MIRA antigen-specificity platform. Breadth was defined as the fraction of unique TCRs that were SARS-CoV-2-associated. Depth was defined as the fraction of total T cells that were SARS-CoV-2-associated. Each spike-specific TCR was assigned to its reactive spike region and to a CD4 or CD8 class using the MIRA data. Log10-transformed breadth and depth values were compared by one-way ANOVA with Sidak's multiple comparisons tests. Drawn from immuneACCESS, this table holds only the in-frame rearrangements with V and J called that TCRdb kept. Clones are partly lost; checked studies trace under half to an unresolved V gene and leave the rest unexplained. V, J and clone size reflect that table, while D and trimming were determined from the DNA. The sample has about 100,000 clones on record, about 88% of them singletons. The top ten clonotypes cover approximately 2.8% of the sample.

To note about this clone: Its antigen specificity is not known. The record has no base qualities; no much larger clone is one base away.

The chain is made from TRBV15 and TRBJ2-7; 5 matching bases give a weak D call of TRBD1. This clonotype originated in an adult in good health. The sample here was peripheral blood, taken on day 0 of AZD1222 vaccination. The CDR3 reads CATSSTQGAYEQYF. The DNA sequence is TGTGCCACCAGCAGTACCCAGGGCGCCTACGAGCAGTACTTC.